The TCR beta chain under discussion was sequenced for a study of cytomegalovirus exposure and HLA in healthy donors. PCR used 60 Vbeta primers and 13 Jbeta primers. TCRdb's table, derived via immunoSEQ multiplex PCR, lists solely in-frame clones and lacks some. Of 90,000 to 110,000 clones listed, 70% to 75% were seen once; the top ten hold 1.3%. CDR1 and CDR2 (germline): SEHNR, FQNEAQ (reference sequence). There are 16 residues in the CDR3. V trimming: 2 bases; J trimming: 2 bases; junction bases outside the gene matches: 7. J is TRBJ2-5 and V is TRBV7-9; 8 bases match TRBD1. The clonotype originates from a middle-aged man in good health and CMV-seronegative. Sequencing used PBMCs. CDR3 in amino acids: CASSLRAGGEQETQYF. DNA of the CDR3: TGTGCCAGCAGCTTACGGGCAGGGGGCGAACAAGAGACCCAGTACTTC.